The rows below give T cell receptor beta chains drawn from one sample of a study of cytomegalovirus exposure and HLA in healthy donors. Here immunoSEQ multiplex PCR was the method, and the copy in TCRdb shows in-frame clones only, minus some. The sample includes 150,000 or so clones, about two thirds of them seen just once. The material sequenced was PBMCs. These TCRs come from a woman aged 18-29 years in good health and CMV-seronegative. Both conserved end residues are part of each CDR3. D genes are given only for firm matches. Not every row has a clone size; where given, it reads once, few, many or a size class.

j_call clone_size v_call d_call cdr3_aa cdr3_nt
TRBJ1-1 . TRBV4-1 . CASSQGPSKNTEAFF TGCGCCAGCAGCCAAGGCCCCTCTAAGAACACTGAAGCTTTCTTT
TRBJ2-2 . TRBV5-1 . CASSLPQTNTGELFF TGTGCCAGCAGCTTGCCCCAAACGAACACCGGGGAGCTGTTTTTT
TRBJ1-2 . TRBV27 . CASSSTATANYGYTF TGTGCCAGCAGTTCAACGGCGACAGCTAACTATGGCTACACCTTC
TRBJ2-5 . TRBV5-4 TRBD2 CASSPRLAGGIETQYF TGTGCCAGCAGCCCTCGACTAGCGGGAGGAATAGAGACCCAGTACTTC
TRBJ1-1 . TRBV7-3 . CASSLNSGNRAEAFF TGTGCCAGCAGCCTAAACTCAGGGAATAGGGCTGAAGCTTTCTTT
TRBJ2-3 once TRBV2 TRBD2 CASSGLALTDTQYF TGTGCCAGCAGCGGACTAGCCCTCACAGATACGCAGTATTTT
TRBJ2-3 . TRBV27 . CATSTGFDTDTQYF TGTGCCACATCCACAGGGTTTGACACAGATACGCAGTATTTT
TRBJ1-2 . TRBV7-3 . CASSPGQLANYGYTF TGTGCCAGCAGCCCCGGACAGTTAGCTAACTATGGCTACACCTTC
TRBJ2-5 few TRBV6-5 . CASSYSDRQETQYF TGTGCCAGCAGTTACTCTGACAGGCAAGAGACCCAGTACTTC
TRBJ2-2 . TRBV19 . CASSRSGSNTGELFF TGTGCCAGTAGTAGGTCAGGCTCTAACACCGGGGAGCTGTTTTTT
TRBJ1-6 . TRBV14 TRBD1 CASSQEGQGWGAPLHF TGTGCCAGCAGCCAAGAAGGACAGGGCTGGGGGGCACCCCTCCACTTT